Below, 2 T cell receptor beta chains from the same sample are listed, as sequenced in a study of blood T cells in healthy people across ages (dated by TCRdb to between 2014 and 2016). Library method: 5' RACE. Sequencing was performed on an Illumina HiSeq 2500. The second PCR ran for roughly 7 to 12 cycles and used a J-beta primer mix along with a sample-barcoded 5' primer. TCRdb itself trimmed the public reads at Q25 with fastp, ran MiXCR and retained productive beta chains. For every CDR3 protein sequence, its rows merge into one entry that carries the most common genes and DNA. The table for this sample lists hundreds of thousands of distinct CDR3 sequences; 25% to 30% of them were counted only once. The ten biggest clones cover over 2.5% of the sample. The same sample was also used in a study of T cells of mothers and their children.

Sequences were obtained from blood. The receptors derive from a boy aged 5-17 years in good health.

The J gene is TRBJ1-2, the V gene TRBV6-1, with 11 bases that match TRBD1. This CDR3 has 18 residues. V shed 6 bases, J shed 4 bases, and the junction held 16 bases outside the gene matches. Germline loops: CDR1 MNHNS, CDR2 SASEGT. The CDR3 reads CASSRILGQGDLPYGYTF. CDR3 coding DNA: TGTGCCAGCAGCCGGATTTTGGGACAGGGGGACCTACCCTATGGCTACACCTTC.

The V call is TRBV5-1, the J call TRBJ2-5, with 11 nucleotides matching TRBD2. Matching the DNA end better, TRBJ2-1 makes the J call doubtful. This CDR3 spans 15 amino acids. The germline V gene has CDR1 SGHRS and CDR2 YFSETQ. The CDR3 nucleotides are TGCGCCAGCAGCTTGGATACTAGCGGGGGCAATGAGCAGTTCTTC. Translation: CASSLDTSGGNEQFF.